What follows are 29 T cell receptor beta chains derived from one specimen sequenced in a study of prognosis after radiotherapy for stage I lung cancer. Genomic DNA provided the template from which TCR beta CDR3 was amplified by two-round multiplex PCR. The first round of PCR was done with primers that matched each TRBV and TRBJ gene. MiXCR, run by TCRdb on the multiplex PCR reads, gives a single entry per CDR3 protein. The data show almost 40,000 distinct CDR3 sequences, roughly 24% seen once. Sequences were derived from PBMCs, sampled before or after stereotactic body radiation therapy (not recorded which). These receptors were taken from a donor over 45 with non-small cell lung cancer.

This clonotype showed up many times. V is TRBV7-2 and J is TRBJ2-3, with 10 positions matching TRBD2. Trimming removed 6 bases from V and 8 bases from J; junction bases left unmatched: 5. The V gene's germline CDR1 is SGHTA and CDR2 FQGNSA. The CDR3 is made up of 13 amino acids. Here the CDR3 reads CASSQGLAVTQYF. The DNA of the CDR3 is TGTGCCAGCAGTCAAGGACTAGCGGTTACGCAGTATTTT. Looking up the rest from reference TRBV7-2 and TRBJ2-3 gives the full variable domain: GAGVSQSPSNKVTEKGKDVELRCDPISGHTALYWYRQSLGQGLEFLIYFQGNSAPDKSGLPSDRFSAERTGGSVSTLTIQRTQQEDSAVYLCASSQGLAVTQYFGPGTRLTVL.

This clonotype has a count of ten or more. The chain couples TRBV5-1 to TRBJ1-6; the D gene is possibly TRBD1 (6 bases). The CDR3 loop spans 15 amino acids. The germline V gene has CDR1 SGHRS and CDR2 YFSETQ. Trimming stripped 2 bases from V and 8 bases from J, with 14 bases between. The CDR3 DNA sequence: TGCGCCAGCAGCTTTCTCCAGGGGTTCGATTCACCCCTCCACTTT. It specifies CASSFLQGFDSPLHF.

This clonotype was picked up one time. Possible read error: a much larger clone is one base away. The chain combines TRBV11-2 with TRBJ2-2, with 9 bases identical to TRBD1. Germline CDR1 SGHAT, CDR2 FQNNGV. This CDR3 has 16 amino acids. With 6 bases clipped from V and 5 bases from J, the junction kept 10 bases outside the gene matches. The CDR3 DNA reads as TGTGCCAGCAGGGGGGGACACAGGGGGCCAACCGGGGAGCTGTTTTTT. It encodes CASRGGHRGPTGELFF.

In its sample, this clonotype was seen many times. The rearrangement links TRBV5-1 to TRBJ1-1; no firm D call. CDR3 length: 16 amino acids. Germline values: CDR1 SGHRS, CDR2 YFSETQ. V was trimmed by 4 bases and J by 0 bases, leaving 16 bases between them. The CDR3 sequence is CASSPSETAMNTEAFF. CDR3 sequence (DNA): TGCGCCAGCAGCCCGTCCGAAACAGCTATGAACACTGAAGCTTTCTTT. Variable domain in full (rest from reference TRBV5-1 and TRBJ1-1): KAGVTQTPRYLIKTRGQQVTLSCSPISGHRSVSWYQQTPGQGLQFLFEYFSETQRNKGNFPGRFSGRQFSNSRSEMNVSTLELGDSALYLCASSPSETAMNTEAFFGQGTRLTVV.

The rearrangement uses TRBV5-1 and TRBJ2-2; D is uncertain. V lost 6 bases and J 9 bases, leaving 24 bases between the germline ends. Germline V CDR1 and CDR2: SGHRS, YFSETQ. The CDR3 contains 16 residues. The CDR3 region has the DNA TGCGCCAGCACCTTACGAGGACCAACACCGACCTGGGAGCTGTTTTTT. It yields the protein CASTLRGPTPTWELFF. Based on the CDR3 plus reference TRBV5-1 and TRBJ2-2, the full variable domain is KAGVTQTPRYLIKTRGQQVTLSCSPISGHRSVSWYQQTPGQGLQFLFEYFSETQRNKGNFPGRFSGRQFSNSRSEMNVSTLELGDSALYLCASTLRGPTPTWELFFGEGSRLTVL.

In this sample, this clonotype turned up many times. The V call is TRBV7-9, the J call TRBJ1-2; D may be TRBD1 (5 bases). Germline V gives CDR1 SEHNR, CDR2 FQNEAQ (reference sequence). With 1 base removed from V and 1 base from J, the gap between germline ends came to 10 bases. The CDR3 has 15 residues. DNA of the CDR3: TGTGCCAGCAGCTTAGATCAAGACAGTAACTATGGCTACACCTTC. It yields the protein CASSLDQDSNYGYTF.

The chain uses TRBV20-1 and TRBJ1-6, with TRBD1 as a possible D gene (5 bases). The CDR3 has 15 residues. V was cut by 7 bases and J by 2 bases, with 15 bases left in between. In germline, CDR1 is DFQATT, CDR2 SNEGSKA (reference sequence). The CDR3 DNA reads as TGCAGTGGTTTGCAGGGTTTGGCCTATAATTCACCCCTCCACTTT. This encodes CSGLQGLAYNSPLHF.

This clonotype was observed at least ten times. At one boundary the junction diverges from the germline segment, which might be a read error. The chain is built from TRBV28 and TRBJ1-5; D perhaps matches TRBD1 (5 bases). CDR3 size: 12 residues. Germline CDR1 MDHEN, CDR2 SYDVKM. The CDR3 region is CASTPNRDVVNF. Written as DNA, the CDR3 is TGTGCCAGCACCCCTAACCGGGACGTCGTGAATTTT.

The table lists this clonotype with many counts. The CDR3 loop is CASSQEGTGTDTQYF. The CDR3 coding sequence is TGTGCCAGCAGCCAAGAGGGGACAGGCACAGATACGCAGTATTTT. The rearrangement links TRBV3-1 to TRBJ2-3, with TRBD1 identical over 7 bases. Germline CDR1 reads LGHDT; CDR2 reads YNNKEL (reference sequence). The CDR3 covers 15 residues. V was pared by 0 bases and J by 1 base, with 1 base of the junction left unmatched.

As concerns this clonotype: A read error may explain this, as a much larger clone is one base away. This chain uses TRBV7-3 with TRBJ2-1; D is unresolved. The CDR3 loop spans 15 amino acids. Trimming pared 5 bases from V and 2 bases from J, leaving 13 bases between. Germline CDR1 is SGHTA and CDR2 is FQGTGA. The CDR3 DNA follows: TGTGCCAGCAGCCTCGGGTCAGTTACCTACAATGAGCAGTTCTTC. It codes for CASSLGSVTYNEQFF.

Notes on this clonotype: The conserved phenylalanine or tryptophan normally closing the CDR3 is absent here, so this likely arose from a read error. V and J are TRBV5-4 and TRBJ2-2; 7 positions match TRBD1. With 4 bases clipped from V and 0 bases from J, the junction kept 9 bases outside the gene matches. Germline V gene sequence: CDR1 SGHNT, CDR2 YYREEE (reference sequence). This CDR3 contains 17 residues. The CDR3 loop reads CASSLDRRRTNTGELFS. The CDR3 DNA sequence: TGTGCCAGCAGCCTGGACAGGCGCCGAACGAACACCGGGGAGCTGTTTTCT.

This clonotype was observed at least ten times. This rearrangement joins TRBV5-1 to TRBJ1-3; tentatively, D is TRBD1 (6 bases). V gave up 1 base and J gave up 4 bases, with 18 bases separating them. The CDR3 is made up of 17 amino acids. Germline V gene data show CDR1 as SGHRS and CDR2 as YFSETQ. In DNA form, the CDR3 reads TGCGCCAGCAGCTTGATGTTTTCGGGGGCCTCCGGAAACACCATATATTTT. Amino acid sequence: CASSLMFSGASGNTIYF.

This clonotype was counted ten times or more. The CDR3 DNA reads TGTGCCAGCAGTCCCGGTATCTATGGCTACACCTTC. It translates to CASSPGIYGYTF. The gene calls are TRBV28 and TRBJ1-2; D uncertain. V lost 5 bases to trimming and J lost 4 bases, with 8 bases between them. The CDR3 is made up of 12 amino acids. Germline-derived CDR1 and CDR2 are MDHEN and SYDVKM.

As for this clonotype: The junction does not match germline at one end; this may be a read error. The CDR3 DNA sequence: TGTGCCAACAGCCGTGGTTGGGGTAAGGAAAAACTGTTCTTT. Translation gives CANSRGWGKEKLFF. The chain joins TRBV5-6 to TRBJ1-4, with D hard to call. Germline values: CDR1 SGHDT, CDR2 YYEEEE. This CDR3 has 14 amino acids. The variable domain in full, with the rest retrieved from reference TRBV5-6 and TRBJ1-4, is DAGVTQSPTHLIKTRGQQVTLRCSPKSGHDTVSWYQQALGQGPQFIFQYYEEEERQRGNFPDRFSGHQFPNYSSELNVNALLLGDSALYLCANSRGWGKEKLFFGSGTQLSVL.

This clonotype was detected many times. This chain's CDR3 is CASSSGKEAFF. The CDR3 DNA reads as TGTGCCAGCAGTTCAGGGAAAGAAGCTTTCTTT. The chain links TRBV27 to TRBJ1-1, with TRBD1 as a possible D gene (5 bases). The V gene lost 4 bases and the J gene lost 8 bases, with 8 bases spanning the gap. CDR1 is MNHEY, CDR2 SMNVEV, per germline (reference sequence). This CDR3 contains 11 residues.

Many counts were recorded for this clonotype. The J gene is TRBJ1-1, the V gene TRBV5-1, with 8 bases identical to TRBD1. The junction had 4 bases not matched to a gene; V was cut back by 1 base and J by 11 bases. The CDR3 runs 12 residues. CDR1 and CDR2 from the germline V gene are SGHRS and YFSETQ. DNA of the CDR3: TGCGCCAGCAGCTTGACAGGGGGACTGGCTTTCTTT. Amino acids: CASSLTGGLAFF.

The V call is TRBV11-2, the J call TRBJ2-7; 7 bases agree with TRBD2. This CDR3 is built from 15 residues. The germline V gene encodes CDR1 SGHAT and CDR2 FQNNGV. The ends lost 6 bases at V and 6 bases at J; junction bases unmatched: 14. This CDR3 reads CASSETGTIASEQYF. CDR3 DNA sequence: TGTGCCAGCAGTGAAACCGGGACTATCGCCTCCGAGCAGTACTTC.

This clonotype was picked up many times. The rearrangement joins TRBV20-1 to TRBJ1-2; 8 bases match TRBD1. CDR1 is DFQATT, CDR2 SNEGSKA, per germline (reference sequence). Losses at the gene ends were 5 bases for V and 4 bases for J; bases not matched to a gene: 6. The CDR3 spans 13 residues. In DNA form, the CDR3 reads TGCAGTGCTTCCCTGGACAGGGCCTATGGCTACACCTTC. Translated: CSASLDRAYGYTF.

The table lists this clonotype with many counts. The rearrangement joins TRBV28 to TRBJ2-3, with TRBD1 as a possible D gene (7 bases). Trimming pared 8 bases from V and 2 bases from J, leaving 14 bases between. Germline lookup yields CDR1 MDHEN and CDR2 SYDVKM. The CDR3 spans 14 residues. Here the CDR3 DNA reads TGTGCCAGCCTCAGGGGGACTCCCACAGATACGCAGTATTTT. It encodes CASLRGTPTDTQYF.

The table lists this clonotype with a few counts. A much larger clone differs from this one at a single base, so this may be a read error. The genes are TRBV10-2 and TRBJ2-7; D is perhaps TRBD2 (5 bases). This CDR3 has 12 residues. Germline CDR1 and CDR2: WSHSY and SAAADI. CDR3 sequence reads: CASKASHYEHYF. The CDR3 nucleotides read TGCGCCAGCAAAGCTAGCCACTACGAGCATTACTTC.

This clonotype was recorded many times. This chain connects TRBV28 to TRBJ1-1; D is unclear. V lost 2 bases, J lost 2 bases, and 15 bases lay in between. CDR3 length: 16 amino acids. Germline assignment: CDR1 MDHEN and CDR2 SYDVKM. The chain's CDR3 is CASSLGAAGINTEAFF. Written as DNA, the CDR3 is TGTGCCAGCAGTTTAGGCGCAGCGGGGATTAACACTGAAGCTTTCTTT.

This clonotype was observed at least ten times. The rearrangement links TRBV7-9 to TRBJ1-1, with D uncertain. The length of the CDR3 is 15 residues. With 5 bases removed from V and 1 base from J, the gap between germline ends came to 14 bases. Germline CDR1 SEHNR, CDR2 FQNEAQ (reference sequence). The CDR3 spells CASSPGRISNTEAFF. CDR3 nucleotide sequence: TGTGCCAGCAGCCCTGGACGGATCTCGAACACTGAAGCTTTCTTT. The whole variable domain, remainder taken from reference TRBV7-9 and TRBJ1-1, is DTGVSQNPRHKITKRGQNVTFRCDPISEHNRLYWYRQTLGQGPEFLTYFQNEAQLEKSRLLSDRFSAERPKGSFSTLEIQRTEQGDSAMYLCASSPGRISNTEAFFGQGTRLTVV.

Ten or more counts support this clonotype. The J gene is TRBJ1-2, the V gene TRBV18; D not certain. Trimming removed 5 bases at V and 5 bases at J, with 6 bases between. Germline V gives CDR1 KGHSH, CDR2 LQKENI. This CDR3 contains 11 residues. The DNA for the CDR3 is TGTGCCAGCTCAGAAACGTATGGCTACACCTTC. It specifies CASSETYGYTF.

On this clonotype itself: The junction departs from the called germline gene at one end, perhaps through a read error. The chain is built from TRBV2 and TRBJ2-3, with TRBD2 as a possible D gene (5 bases). The CDR3 sequence is 14 residues long. CDR1 SNHLY and CDR2 FYNNEI come from the germline V gene. This CDR3 reads CASREAGNTDTQYF. The CDR3 nucleotides are TGTGCCAGCAGGGAAGCCGGGAACACAGATACGCAGTATTTT.

This clonotype occurred many times. This chain uses TRBV19 with TRBJ2-3, with TRBD1 matching 9 bases. Germline values: CDR1 LNHDA, CDR2 SQIVND (reference sequence). The CDR3 loop spans 16 amino acids. V shed 3 bases, J shed 4 bases, and the junction held 8 bases outside the gene matches. CDR3 region: CASSIQGQGRADTQYF. The CDR3, as DNA: TGTGCCAGTAGTATCCAGGGACAGGGAAGAGCAGATACGCAGTATTTT.

This clonotype appeared many times. This chain connects TRBV13 to TRBJ2-7; 11 positions agree with TRBD2. From germline, CDR1 is PRHDT and CDR2 FYEKMQ (reference sequence). Trimming took 5 bases from V and 0 from J; bases not matched to a gene: 6. The CDR3 has 16 residues. CDR3 loop: CASSTTLAGVSYEQYF. The CDR3, as DNA: TGTGCCAGCAGCACCACACTAGCGGGGGTCTCCTACGAGCAGTACTTC.

This clonotype was recorded at least ten times. The chain has TRBV10-3 and TRBJ1-3; TRBD1 is a possible D gene (5 bases). Germline loops: CDR1 ENHRY, CDR2 SYGVKD. The CDR3 has 15 residues. Trimming removed 11 bases from V and 4 bases from J, with 21 bases in between. The CDR3 nucleotides are TGTGCCTCCATAGCTGACCAGGGTTTAGGAAACACCATATATTTT. This translates into CASIADQGLGNTIYF.

In this sample, this clonotype turned up many times. The chain combines TRBV6-1 with TRBJ2-2, with 8 bases lining up with TRBD1. Germline trimming cut 6 bases from V and 3 bases from J; bases unmatched to any gene: 3. The length of the CDR3 is 14 residues. Germline CDR1 MNHNS, CDR2 SASEGT. CDR3 amino acids: CASSQGADTGELFF. The CDR3 DNA reads TGTGCCAGCAGCCAGGGGGCGGACACCGGGGAGCTGTTTTTT.

In this sample, this clonotype turned up many times. This sequence joins TRBV7-2 and TRBJ2-1; D may be TRBD1 (5 bases). The ends were cut back, 5 bases at V and 6 bases at J, with 14 bases in the middle. CDR3 size: 14 residues. Germline V lookup: CDR1 SGHTA, CDR2 FQGNSA. This CDR3 reads CASSRSRQSNEQFF. CDR3 nucleotide sequence: TGTGCCAGCAGCAGATCGAGACAGTCCAATGAGCAGTTCTTC.